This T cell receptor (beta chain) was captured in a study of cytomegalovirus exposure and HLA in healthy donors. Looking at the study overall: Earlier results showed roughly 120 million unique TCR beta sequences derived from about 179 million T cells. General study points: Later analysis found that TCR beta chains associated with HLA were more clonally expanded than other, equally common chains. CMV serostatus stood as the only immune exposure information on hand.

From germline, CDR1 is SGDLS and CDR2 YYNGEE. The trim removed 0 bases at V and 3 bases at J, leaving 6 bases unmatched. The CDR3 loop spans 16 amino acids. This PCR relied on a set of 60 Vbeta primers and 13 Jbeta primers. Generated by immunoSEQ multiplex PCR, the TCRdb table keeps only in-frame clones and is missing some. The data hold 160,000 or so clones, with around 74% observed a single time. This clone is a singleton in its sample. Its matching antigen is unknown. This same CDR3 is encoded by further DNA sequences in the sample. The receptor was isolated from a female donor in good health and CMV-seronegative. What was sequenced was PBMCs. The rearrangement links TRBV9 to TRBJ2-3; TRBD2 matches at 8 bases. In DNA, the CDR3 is TGTGCCAGCAGCGTAGCCGGGCTAGCGGGTACAGATACGCAGTATTTT. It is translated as CASSVAGLAGTDTQYF. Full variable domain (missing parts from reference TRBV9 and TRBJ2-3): DSGVTQTPKHLITATGQRVTLRCSPRSGDLSVYWYQQSLDQGLQFLIQYYNGEERAKGNILERFSAQQFPDLHSELNLSSLELGDSALYFCASSVAGLAGTDTQYFGPGTRLTVL.